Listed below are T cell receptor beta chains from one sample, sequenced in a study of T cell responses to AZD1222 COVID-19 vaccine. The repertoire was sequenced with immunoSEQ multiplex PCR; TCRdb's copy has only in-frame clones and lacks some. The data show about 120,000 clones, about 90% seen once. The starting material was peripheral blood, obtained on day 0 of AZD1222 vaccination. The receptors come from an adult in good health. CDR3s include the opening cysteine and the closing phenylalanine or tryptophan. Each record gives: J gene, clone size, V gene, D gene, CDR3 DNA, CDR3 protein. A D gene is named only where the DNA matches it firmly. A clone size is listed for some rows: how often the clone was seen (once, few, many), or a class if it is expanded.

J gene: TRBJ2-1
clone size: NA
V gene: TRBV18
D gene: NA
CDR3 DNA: TGTGCCAGCTCACTATCGACAGCCAATTACAATGAGCAGTTCTTC
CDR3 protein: CASSLSTANYNEQFF

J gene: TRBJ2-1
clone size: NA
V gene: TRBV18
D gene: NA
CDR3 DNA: TGTGCCAGCTCACCCTCTTACTCCTACAATGAGCAGTTCTTC
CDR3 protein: CASSPSYSYNEQFF

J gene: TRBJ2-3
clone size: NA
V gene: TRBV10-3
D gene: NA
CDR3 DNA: TGTGCCATCAGTGCCGGAAGCACAGATACGCAGTATTTT
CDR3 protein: CAISAGSTDTQYF

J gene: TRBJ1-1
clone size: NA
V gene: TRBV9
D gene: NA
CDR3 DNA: TGTGCCAGCAGCGGGACGGACACTGAAGCTTTCTTT
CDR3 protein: CASSGTDTEAFF

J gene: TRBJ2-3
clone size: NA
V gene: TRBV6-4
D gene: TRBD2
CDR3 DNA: TGTGCCAGCAGTGCTAGCGGGGGGGCCGATACGCAGTATTTT
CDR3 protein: CASSASGGADTQYF

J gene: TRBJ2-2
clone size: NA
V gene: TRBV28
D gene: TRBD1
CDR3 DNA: TGTGCCAGCAGGCGGGGACAGGCGGGCACCGGGGAGCTGTTTTTT
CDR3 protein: CASRRGQAGTGELFF

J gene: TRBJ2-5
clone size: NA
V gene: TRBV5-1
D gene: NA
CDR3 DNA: TGCGCCAGCAGCTTATTAGGTCCTGGGGGAGAGACCCAGTACTTC
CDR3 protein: CASSLLGPGGETQYF

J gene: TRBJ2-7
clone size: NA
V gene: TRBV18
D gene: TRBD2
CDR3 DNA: TGTGCCAGCTCGCCAGGACTAGCGGGTCCCTACGAGCAGTACTTC
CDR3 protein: CASSPGLAGPYEQYF

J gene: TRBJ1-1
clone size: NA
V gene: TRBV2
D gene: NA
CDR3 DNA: TGTGCCAGCTTGGCGGAGCTGGGCACTGAAGCTTTCTTT
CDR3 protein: CASLAELGTEAFF

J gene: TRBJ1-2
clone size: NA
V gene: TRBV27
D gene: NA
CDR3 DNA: TGTGCCAGCAGTTCCCCCGGCAGGGGCTATGGCTACACCTTC
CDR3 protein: CASSSPGRGYGYTF

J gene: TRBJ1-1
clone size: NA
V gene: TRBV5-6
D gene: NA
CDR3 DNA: TGTGCCAGCAGCCTCCCCGACGGAACTGAAGCTTTCTTT
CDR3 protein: CASSLPDGTEAFF

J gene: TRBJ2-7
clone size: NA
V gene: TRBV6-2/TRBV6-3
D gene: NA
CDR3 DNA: TGTGCCAGCAGTTACTTGACTAGAAGCCACGAGCAGTACTTC
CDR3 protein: CASSYLTRSHEQYF

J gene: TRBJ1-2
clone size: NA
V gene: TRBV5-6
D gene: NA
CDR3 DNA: TGTGCCAGCAGCGTCCTCTCGTTAGGAGGGGCTGGCTACACCTTC
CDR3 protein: CASSVLSLGGAGYTF

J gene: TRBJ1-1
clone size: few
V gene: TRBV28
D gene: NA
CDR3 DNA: TGTGCCAGCTTTTCGAACACTGAAGCTTTCTTT
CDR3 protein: CASFSNTEAFF

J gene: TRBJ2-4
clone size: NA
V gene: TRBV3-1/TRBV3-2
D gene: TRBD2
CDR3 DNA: TGTGCCAGCAACAGGCGCGGGAGCCGCGAAAACATTCAGTACTTC
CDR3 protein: CASNRRGSRENIQYF

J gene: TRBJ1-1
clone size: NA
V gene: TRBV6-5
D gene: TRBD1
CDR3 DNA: TGTGCCAGCAAACAACAGGGGACTGAAGCTTTCTTT
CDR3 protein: CASKQQGTEAFF

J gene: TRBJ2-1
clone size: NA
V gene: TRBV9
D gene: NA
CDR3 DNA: TGTGCCAGCAGCGTAGCGAGGGGATGGGACCGAAGCTCCTACAATGAGCAGTTCTTC
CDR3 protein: CASSVARGWDRSSYNEQFF